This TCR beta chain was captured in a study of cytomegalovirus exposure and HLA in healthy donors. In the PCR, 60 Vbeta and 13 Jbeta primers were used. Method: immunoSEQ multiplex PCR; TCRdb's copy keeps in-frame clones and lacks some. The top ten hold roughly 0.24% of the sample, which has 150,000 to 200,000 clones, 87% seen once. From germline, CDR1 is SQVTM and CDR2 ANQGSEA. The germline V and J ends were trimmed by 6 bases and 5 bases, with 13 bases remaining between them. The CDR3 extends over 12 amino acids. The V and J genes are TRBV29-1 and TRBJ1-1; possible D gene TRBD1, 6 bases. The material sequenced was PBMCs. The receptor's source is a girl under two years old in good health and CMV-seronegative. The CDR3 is CSVRQETTEAFF. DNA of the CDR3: TGCAGCGTCAGACAGGAGACGACTGAAGCTTTCTTT. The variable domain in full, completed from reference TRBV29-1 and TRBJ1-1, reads SAVISQKPSRDICQRGTSLTIQCQVDSQVTMMFWYRQQPGQSLTLIATANQGSEATYESGFVIDKFPISRPNLTFSTLTVSNMSPEDSSIYLCSVRQETTEAFFGQGTRLTVV.